One sample yielded the 16 T cell receptor beta chains listed below, sequenced in a study of T cell clonotyping in hematopoietic cell transplantation. TCRdb's copy holds only in-frame clones and misses some; the assay was immunoSEQ multiplex PCR. The sample consists of approximately 8,700 clones, approximately 96% of them appearing once. The sequenced sample was peripheral blood mononuclear cells, obtained 100 days after allogeneic stem cell transplant. The receptor set was obtained from a male patient between 60 and 69 years old who had an allogeneic stem cell transplant from a related donor, so the T cells may come from the graft donor. Some clones in this sample may be carry-over from other donors' samples.

V and J are TRBV19 and TRBJ1-1; 7 positions match TRBD1. Trimming removed 4 bases from V and 1 base from J; junction bases left unmatched: 3. This CDR3 comprises 14 residues. In germline, CDR1 is LNHDA, CDR2 SQIVND (reference sequence). In nucleotides, the CDR3 is TGTGCCAGTAGTACGGACAGGACGAACACTGAAGCTTTCTTT. Residues: CASSTDRTNTEAFF. Variable domain in full (rest from reference TRBV19 and TRBJ1-1): DGGITQSPKYLFRKEGQNVTLSCEQNLNHDAMYWYRQDPGQGLRLIYYSQIVNDFQKGDIAEGYSVSREKKESFPLTVTSAQKNPTAFYLCASSTDRTNTEAFFGQGTRLTVV.

V gene TRBV7-9 combines with J gene TRBJ2-5, with D maybe TRBD2 (6 bases). Between the trimmed V and J ends, which lost 4 bases and 2 bases, there was a span of 17 bases. This CDR3 is 16 amino acids long. The V gene's germline CDR1 is SEHNR and CDR2 FQNEAQ (reference sequence). CDR3 nucleotide sequence: TGTGCCAGCAGCTCTGCCCTGGGACTTAAGCAAGAGACCCAGTACTTC. Its translation is CASSSALGLKQETQYF.

This clone was seen more than once but under ten times. V is TRBV5-1 and J is TRBJ1-1, with TRBD1 identical over 7 bases. The CDR3 loop spans 18 amino acids. The germline V gene encodes CDR1 SGHRS and CDR2 YFSETQ. The ends lost 4 bases at V and 0 bases at J; junction bases unmatched: 15. DNA of the CDR3: TGCGCCAGCAGCCTCGGAGGGACCCCGGGACAGTTGAACACTGAAGCTTTCTTT. Protein: CASSLGGTPGQLNTEAFF.

The V call is TRBV4-2, the J call TRBJ1-5, with D possibly TRBD1 on 6 matching bases. Per germline, CDR1 LGHNA and CDR2 YNFKEQ. The CDR3 contains 15 residues. Trimming took 5 bases from V and 3 from J, leaving 14 bases between them. Written as DNA, the CDR3 is TGTGCCAGCAGCGGGGCAGGGGCCCTCAATCAGCCCCAGCATTTT. This encodes CASSGAGALNQPQHF.

CDR3 DNA: TGTGCCAGCAGCCGGGGACAGAGGATAGGTACTGAAGCTTTCTTT. This translates into CASSRGQRIGTEAFF. The genes are TRBV14 and TRBJ1-1; TRBD1 agrees at 7 bases. The CDR3 is 15 residues long. Germline assignment: CDR1 SGHDN and CDR2 FVKESK. Losses at the gene ends were 4 bases for V and 5 bases for J; bases not matched to a gene: 10.

Only one count was recorded for this clone. The chain employs TRBV19 and TRBJ1-6; TRBD1 might be the D (6 bases). The CDR3 loop spans 13 amino acids. Germline CDR1 and CDR2: LNHDA and SQIVND (reference sequence). The ends were cut back, 9 bases at V and 4 bases at J, with 10 bases in the middle. CDR3 coding DNA: TGTGCCAGCGCGACAGGATATAATTCACCCCTCCACTTT. Translation gives CASATGYNSPLHF. The complete variable domain, with remaining parts taken from reference TRBV19 and TRBJ1-6, reads DGGITQSPKYLFRKEGQNVTLSCEQNLNHDAMYWYRQDPGQGLRLIYYSQIVNDFQKGDIAEGYSVSREKKESFPLTVTSAQKNPTAFYLCASATGYNSPLHFGNGTRLTVT.

V gene TRBV7-2 combines with J gene TRBJ2-7; 9 bases agree with TRBD1. The length of the CDR3 is 15 residues. With V trimmed by 4 bases and J by 4 bases, 8 bases remained unmatched. Per germline, CDR1 SGHTA and CDR2 FQGNSA. CDR3 amino acids: CASSYGGQGQYEQYF. CDR3 coding DNA: TGTGCCAGCAGCTATGGGGGACAGGGCCAGTACGAGCAGTACTTC.

The rearrangement links TRBV7-9 to TRBJ2-7; TRBD1 matches 12 bases. CDR3 length: 17 amino acids. Germline V gene data show CDR1 as SEHNR and CDR2 as FQNEAQ (reference sequence). With 2 bases clipped from V and 4 bases from J, the junction kept 9 bases outside the gene matches. The CDR3 DNA sequence: TGTGCCAGCAGCTTACCATCCGGGACAGGGGGCGCATACGAGCAGTACTTC. This translates into CASSLPSGTGGAYEQYF.

The chain links TRBV4-3 to TRBJ2-1, with a weak D call TRBD2 (6 bases). V was clipped by 4 bases and J by 13 bases, with 17 bases between them. This CDR3 is built from 13 residues. From germline, CDR1 is LGHNA and CDR2 YSLEER. CDR3 loop: CASSPGVGTDQFF. The CDR3 nucleotides are TGCGCCAGCAGCCCGGGGGTCGGGACTGATCAGTTCTTC.

The genes are TRBV27 and TRBJ1-1; D is unresolved. The CDR3 runs to 13 residues. Germline-derived CDR1 and CDR2 are MNHEY and SMNVEV (reference sequence). V was clipped by 3 bases and J by 4 bases, with 9 bases between them. The CDR3 spells CASSFRVTTEAFF. CDR3 in DNA: TGTGCCAGCAGTTTCCGGGTTACCACTGAAGCTTTCTTT.

The chain couples TRBV28 to TRBJ1-4, with a tentative D call TRBD1 (6 bases). The CDR3 is 16 amino acids. Germline V lookup: CDR1 MDHEN, CDR2 SYDVKM. Between the trimmed V and J ends, which lost 5 bases and 7 bases, there was a span of 20 bases. The CDR3 bases are TGTGCCAGCAGTCCCAGCCGGGGGCTACTTTTTGAAAAACTGTTTTTT. This translates into CASSPSRGLLFEKLFF.

CDR3 sequence reads: CASTPGQGAPDTQYF. CDR3 nucleotide sequence: TGTGCCAGCACCCCAGGGCAGGGGGCCCCAGATACGCAGTATTTT. The genes are TRBV11-3 and TRBJ2-3, with 8 nucleotides matching TRBD1. The junction had 10 bases not matched to a gene; V was cut back by 7 bases and J by 4 bases. Per the germline V gene, CDR1 is SGHNT and CDR2 is YENEEA. The CDR3 totals 15 residues.

This sequence joins TRBV19 and TRBJ2-3, with 7 bases that match TRBD1. Trimming removed 5 bases from V and 0 bases from J; junction bases left unmatched: 5. Germline V lookup: CDR1 LNHDA, CDR2 SQIVND (reference sequence). The CDR3 totals 15 residues. This CDR3 is CASSSDRLSTDTQYF. Written as DNA, the CDR3 is TGTGCCAGTAGTTCGGACAGGTTAAGCACAGATACGCAGTATTTT.

The chain joins TRBV7-2 to TRBJ1-2, with 7 bases matching TRBD1. Trimming cost V 4 bases and J 1 base; bases outside gene matches: 9. The CDR3 consists of 16 residues. Germline lookup yields CDR1 SGHTA and CDR2 FQGNSA. CDR3 DNA sequence: TGTGCCAGCAGCTCTTCCCGGGGACAGCATAACTATGGCTACACCTTC. Amino acid sequence: CASSSSRGQHNYGYTF.

J is TRBJ2-3 and V is TRBV11-3; no clear D. The CDR3 consists of 13 residues. Germline CDR1 is SGHNT and CDR2 is YENEEA. Deletions cut 3 bases from V and 3 bases from J, with 7 bases between. CDR3 residues: CASSFLGTDTQYF. CDR3 DNA: TGTGCCAGCAGCTTCTTGGGGACAGATACGCAGTATTTT.

The gene calls are TRBV2 and TRBJ2-7, with TRBD2 identical over 7 bases. Germline loops: CDR1 SNHLY, CDR2 FYNNEI. V was pared by 2 bases and J by 5 bases, with 12 bases of the junction left unmatched. This CDR3 has 16 residues. The CDR3 DNA sequence: TGTGCCAGCAGTGAAACCCGGGGAGGGAGACTCCACGAGCAGTACTTC. Its translation is CASSETRGGRLHEQYF.